Included here is one TCR beta chain sequence, with context. What it binds is unknown. Measured with immunoSEQ multiplex PCR; TCRdb has only the in-frame clones, and not every one. The table lists over 55,000 clones, about four fifths of them singletons, with under 7% in the top ten. This CDR3 contains 17 residues. These data originate in a study of a mutant IDH1 vaccine in newly diagnosed glioma. Time point noted: week 35, safety follow-up. In every dose of vaccine, 300 ug of mutant IDH1 20-mer peptide was given alongside topical imiquimod. The chain recombines TRBV12-2 with TRBJ2-1; TRBD2, the table's D call, lacks a check against the DNA. TRBV12-2 is given as a pseudogene. This sequence originates from a man between 35 and 55 years old with glioma. Sequencing was performed on PBMCs, taken from a glioma patient whose treatment included an IDH1 peptide vaccine. CDR3 nucleotides: TGTGCAAGTCGCTTAGTACTAGCGGGAGGTTCCTACAATGAGCAGTTCTTC. This gives the protein CASRLVLAGGSYNEQFF.